This TCR beta chain appears in the sequencing data of a study of T cell repertoires in cytomegalovirus infection. TCRdb re-called the reads with MiXCR, one entry per CDR3 protein. The sample includes around 530,000 distinct CDR3 sequences, less than 30% seen only once; the top ten take around 14%. Germline V CDR1 and CDR2: LNHDA, SQIVND (reference sequence). Trimming removed 5 bases from V and 2 bases from J, with 9 bases in between. This CDR3 spans 13 amino acids. The sequenced material came from PBMCs. V gene TRBV19 combines with J gene TRBJ1-2; weak D call: TRBD1 (5 bases). This TCR was sampled from a human donor in good health (CMV status not recorded). Some clones in this sample may be carry-over from other donors' samples. CDR3 nucleotides: TGTGCCAGTAGTCCAGGGTTCAACTATGGCTACACCTTC. It is translated as CASSPGFNYGYTF. Full variable domain (missing parts from reference TRBV19 and TRBJ1-2): DGGITQSPKYLFRKEGQNVTLSCEQNLNHDAMYWYRQDPGQGLRLIYYSQIVNDFQKGDIAEGYSVSREKKESFPLTVTSAQKNPTAFYLCASSPGFNYGYTFGSGTRLTVV.